Below are 21 T cell receptor beta chains sequenced from a single sample in a study of GPR56 and killer-like receptors on CD4 memory cells. FACS enrichment separated five CD4+ populations based on killer cell lectin-like receptor and GPR56 expression. TCRdb re-called the reads and catalogs CDR3 proteins one per entry, DNA excluded. This sample's table has over 2,000 distinct CDR3 sequences. Material for sequencing was memory CD4+ T cells from blood. The receptor source for this set is a human donor in good health.

This clonotype is called medium-sized based on its frequency. The genes are TRBV18 and TRBJ1-1. This CDR3 has 14 amino acids. In germline, CDR1 is KGHSH, CDR2 LQKENI. CDR3 sequence reads: CASSPFGENTEAFF.

V gene TRBV25-1 combines with J gene TRBJ1-5. The length of the CDR3 is 12 residues. Germline CDR1 reads MGHDK; CDR2 reads SYGVNS. Here the CDR3 reads CASSEYDQPQHF.

This clonotype registers medium-sized by frequency. This rearrangement joins TRBV19 to TRBJ2-7. Germline-derived CDR1 and CDR2 are LNHDA and SQIVND (reference sequence). There are 13 residues in the CDR3. The CDR3 region is CASSLVNSYEQYF.

V usage is TRBV2 and J usage is TRBJ2-1; TCRdb gives TRBD1 as the D gene, but with no DNA this cannot be confirmed. Germline V gives CDR1 SNHLY, CDR2 FYNNEI. The CDR3 is 14 amino acids. The CDR3 sequence is CATSKGGNHNEQFF.

The gene calls are TRBV20-1 and TRBJ2-1. Germline CDR1 DFQATT, CDR2 SNEGSKA (reference sequence). This CDR3 has 13 amino acids. CDR3 amino acids: CSVSGNSYNEQFF.

The genes are TRBV14 and TRBJ2-1; TCRdb names TRBD2, which stays unverified in the absence of DNA. Germline-derived CDR1 and CDR2 are SGHDN and FVKESK. The CDR3 is 15 amino acids. CDR3 sequence reads: CASSHTSGRGNEQFF. The whole variable domain, filled in from reference TRBV14 and TRBJ2-1, reads EAGVTQFPSHSVIEKGQTVTLRCDPISGHDNLYWYRRVMGKEIKFLLHFVKESKQDESGMPNNRFLAERTGGTYSTLKVQPAELEDSGVYFCASSHTSGRGNEQFFGPGTRLTVL.

CDR3 loop: CASSGRPPTNEKLFF. V usage is TRBV2 and J usage is TRBJ1-4; TCRdb proposes TRBD1, but this gene call is untestable without DNA. Per germline, CDR1 SNHLY and CDR2 FYNNEI. The CDR3 is made up of 15 amino acids.

This rearrangement joins TRBV18 to TRBJ2-5; no DNA is available, so the TRBD1 call from TCRdb remains unchecked. CDR1 and CDR2 from the germline V gene are KGHSH and LQKENI. The CDR3 is made up of 18 amino acids. The CDR3: CASSPLGTGGERGKTQYF.

Frequency places this clonotype as medium-sized (0.01 to 0.1%). The chain employs TRBV6-1 and TRBJ2-7; the D call of TRBD2 rests on TCRdb alone, since no DNA is present to check it. Per germline, CDR1 MNHNS and CDR2 SASEGT. The CDR3 is 15 residues long. The CDR3 loop reads CASRDPVAGATEQYF.

V usage is TRBV3-1 and J usage is TRBJ2-5; TCRdb selects TRBD1, and the lack of DNA leaves this call unchecked. The CDR3 extends over 15 amino acids. Germline V gene lookup returns CDR1 LGHDT and CDR2 YNNKEL (reference sequence). The CDR3 loop reads CASSQSGTKMETQYF.

The chain links TRBV12-3 or TRBV12-4 to TRBJ2-1. This CDR3 has 14 amino acids. The CDR3 protein is CASRYRGSYNEQFF.

Measured by frequency, this clonotype is medium-sized. The chain carries TRBV5-6 and TRBJ1-5. Germline V CDR1 and CDR2: SGHDT, YYEEEE. This CDR3 is 14 amino acids long. The CDR3: CASSLRRNNQPQHF.

This clonotype is deemed medium-sized by its frequency. J is TRBJ1-3 and V is TRBV12-3 or TRBV12-4. This CDR3 has 14 residues. CDR3: CASSTRVSGNTIYF.

The J gene is TRBJ2-3, the V gene TRBV12-3 or TRBV12-4; TCRdb's D call of TRBD2 is untestable without DNA. The CDR3 has 11 residues. The CDR3 spells CASALRDTQYF.

This clonotype is deemed large by its frequency. The chain recombines TRBV19 with TRBJ2-4; TCRdb lists TRBD1, though no DNA is available to test this call. The CDR3 extends over 15 amino acids. Germline V lookup: CDR1 LNHDA, CDR2 SQIVND (reference sequence). CDR3 sequence reads: CASGNVAGAKNIQYF.

This chain links TRBV9 with TRBJ1-1. The V gene's germline CDR1 is SGDLS and CDR2 YYNGEE. CDR3 length: 18 amino acids. This CDR3 reads CASSVGWGSGSRNTEAFF.

This clonotype is called medium-sized based on its frequency. The chain recombines TRBV5-6 with TRBJ1-6; the D call of TRBD1 rests on TCRdb alone, since no DNA is present to check it. In germline, CDR1 is SGHDT, CDR2 YYEEEE. This CDR3 region has 17 residues. CDR3: CASSSGGRAHLNSPLHF.

This clonotype counts as medium-sized by frequency. The chain employs TRBV28 and TRBJ2-5; the TCRdb call, TRBD2, lacks DNA for checking. The CDR3 has 20 amino acids. Germline CDR1 reads MDHEN; CDR2 reads SYDVKM. The CDR3 sequence is CASRGGGAGLAGASPETQYF.

This clonotype is classed as large by frequency. The chain has TRBV6-2 or TRBV6-3 and TRBJ1-2; lacking DNA, the TRBD1 call made by TCRdb goes unchecked. Germline CDR1 MNHEY, CDR2 SVGEGT. This CDR3 has 16 amino acids. CDR3 protein: CASSSILPEELYGYTF.

V is TRBV28 and J is TRBJ2-7; no DNA is available, so the TRBD1 call from TCRdb remains unchecked. Germline-derived CDR1 and CDR2 are MDHEN and SYDVKM. The CDR3 covers 15 residues. CDR3 region: CASSSPGQGFHEQYF.

This clonotype is labeled medium-sized based on frequency. The chain combines TRBV28 with TRBJ1-5. Germline CDR1 reads MDHEN; CDR2 reads SYDVKM. This CDR3 spans 15 amino acids. The CDR3 reads CASSLSARHNQPQHF.